A selection of T cell receptor beta chains follows, all from one sample in a study of blood T cell repertoires in COVID-19. The protocol was immunoSEQ multiplex PCR, while the TCRdb copy is restricted to in-frame clones and leaves out a portion. The sample lists 20,000 or so clones, around 90% occurring once. The material sequenced was peripheral blood. Receptors originate from a human donor with active COVID-19. The donor label of this sample is uncertain. The CDR3 runs from the conserved cysteine through the conserved F or W. D genes are given only for firm matches. Some rows mark clone size as missing; the rest say once, few, many or name a class of expanded clone.

j_call: TRBJ1-6; clone_size: NA; d_call: NA; v_call: TRBV9; cdr3_nt: TGTGCCAGCAGCGCCCTTGCCGCTATCGAAAATTCACCCCTCCACTTT; cdr3_aa: CASSALAAIENSPLHF
j_call: TRBJ2-7; clone_size: NA; d_call: TRBD2; v_call: TRBV27; cdr3_nt: TGTGCCAGCAGTTCGATAGCGGGAGTCTACGAGCAGTACTTC; cdr3_aa: CASSSIAGVYEQYF
j_call: TRBJ1-3; clone_size: NA; d_call: NA; v_call: TRBV7-6; cdr3_nt: TGTGCCAGCAGCAACGCGCCCCCGGTGAACTCTGGAAACACCATATATTTT; cdr3_aa: CASSNAPPVNSGNTIYF
j_call: TRBJ1-5; clone_size: NA; d_call: NA; v_call: TRBV6-6; cdr3_nt: TGTGCCAGCAGTTACCTCCCCGGGGAGCCCCAGCATTTT; cdr3_aa: CASSYLPGEPQHF
j_call: TRBJ2-1; clone_size: NA; d_call: NA; v_call: TRBV4-1; cdr3_nt: TGCGCCAGCAGCCAAGCACCCGCAACGGGTCTGTTCTTC; cdr3_aa: CASSQAPATGLFF
j_call: TRBJ2-1; clone_size: NA; d_call: TRBD2; v_call: TRBV19; cdr3_nt: TGTGCCAGTAGTATTTTAGCTAGCGGGAGTACGAATGAGCAGTTCTTC; cdr3_aa: CASSILASGSTNEQFF
j_call: TRBJ1-1; clone_size: NA; d_call: NA; v_call: TRBV5-1; cdr3_nt: TGCGCCAGCAGCTTTAAGGGGGTGGACACTGAAGCTTTCTTT; cdr3_aa: CASSFKGVDTEAFF
j_call: TRBJ2-7; clone_size: few; d_call: TRBD2; v_call: TRBV4-1; cdr3_nt: TGCGCCAGCAGCCTGCTCTTAGCGGGCAGCTCCTACGAGCAGTACTTC; cdr3_aa: CASSLLLAGSSYEQYF
j_call: TRBJ2-1; clone_size: NA; d_call: NA; v_call: TRBV29-1; cdr3_nt: TGCAGCGTTTTCACAGGCGGCCGGGCCAATGAGCAGTTCTTC; cdr3_aa: CSVFTGGRANEQFF
j_call: TRBJ2-3; clone_size: NA; d_call: NA; v_call: TRBV9; cdr3_nt: TGTGCCAGCAGCGTACTAGGCACAGATACGCAGTATTTT; cdr3_aa: CASSVLGTDTQYF
j_call: TRBJ2-6; clone_size: NA; d_call: NA; v_call: TRBV11-3; cdr3_nt: TGTGCCAGCAGCTTGGGCCTTGGCTCTGGGGCCAACGTCCTGACTTTC; cdr3_aa: CASSLGLGSGANVLTF
j_call: TRBJ1-1; clone_size: few; d_call: NA; v_call: TRBV5-6; cdr3_nt: TGTGCCAGCAGCACTGACACCTACACTGAAGCTTTCTTT; cdr3_aa: CASSTDTYTEAFF
j_call: TRBJ2-7; clone_size: NA; d_call: NA; v_call: TRBV11-2; cdr3_nt: TGTGCCAGCAGCTTAGACAGACTCTACGAGCAGTACTTC; cdr3_aa: CASSLDRLYEQYF
j_call: TRBJ2-2; clone_size: NA; d_call: NA; v_call: TRBV7-3; cdr3_nt: TGTGCCAGCAGCTTATTGGGACAGAACACCGGGGAGCTGTTTTTT; cdr3_aa: CASSLLGQNTGELFF
j_call: TRBJ2-3; clone_size: NA; d_call: TRBD2; v_call: TRBV7-9; cdr3_nt: TGTGCCAGCAGCCGCCCTAGCGGGATCACTAGCACAGATACGCAGTATTTT; cdr3_aa: CASSRPSGITSTDTQYF
j_call: TRBJ1-5; clone_size: NA; d_call: NA; v_call: TRBV30; cdr3_nt: TGTGCCTGGACCTTAAACCTTCAGGATCAGCCCCAGCATTTT; cdr3_aa: CAWTLNLQDQPQHF
j_call: TRBJ2-1; clone_size: NA; d_call: TRBD2; v_call: TRBV7-3; cdr3_nt: TGTGCCAGCAGCTTGGGGAGGGGCCACTGGCGGGAGCGGGACGTAGAGCAGTTCTTC; cdr3_aa: CASSLGRGHWRERDVEQFF
j_call: TRBJ2-1; clone_size: NA; d_call: NA; v_call: TRBV12-5; cdr3_nt: TGTGCTAGTGGTTTGTCCCCGGGACAAGTCTACAATGAGCAGTTCTTC; cdr3_aa: CASGLSPGQVYNEQFF
j_call: TRBJ1-4; clone_size: medium-sized; d_call: NA; v_call: TRBV2; cdr3_nt: TGTGCCAGCAGCGAGGTGGGGGCGACAGTCGAAAAACTGTTTTTT; cdr3_aa: CASSEVGATVEKLFF
j_call: TRBJ2-1; clone_size: once; d_call: NA; v_call: TRBV7-9; cdr3_nt: TGTGCCAGCAGCTTCGGCTTCGGGGAGCAGTTCTTC; cdr3_aa: CASSFGFGEQFF
j_call: TRBJ2-5; clone_size: NA; d_call: NA; v_call: TRBV5-1; cdr3_nt: TGCGCCAGCAGCGCGAGCCAGGGGCAAGAGACCCAGTACTTC; cdr3_aa: CASSASQGQETQYF
j_call: TRBJ2-6; clone_size: NA; d_call: NA; v_call: TRBV7-3; cdr3_nt: TGTGCCAGCAGTCGTCTCGCTGGGGCCAACGTCCTGACTTTC; cdr3_aa: CASSRLAGANVLTF
j_call: TRBJ2-7; clone_size: NA; d_call: TRBD2; v_call: TRBV6-5; cdr3_nt: TGTGCCAGCAGTTTTAGCGGGGATGACTCCTACGAGCAGTACTTC; cdr3_aa: CASSFSGDDSYEQYF
j_call: TRBJ1-1; clone_size: NA; d_call: NA; v_call: TRBV19; cdr3_nt: TGTGCCAGTAGTCCGGGACTGATGAACACTGAAGCTTTCTTT; cdr3_aa: CASSPGLMNTEAFF
j_call: TRBJ1-2; clone_size: NA; d_call: TRBD1; v_call: TRBV29-1; cdr3_nt: TGCATTATAGGGGACAGCCAAAACTATGGCTACACCTTC; cdr3_aa: CIIGDSQNYGYTF
j_call: TRBJ2-2; clone_size: NA; d_call: TRBD2; v_call: TRBV6-2/TRBV6-3; cdr3_nt: TGTGCCAGCAGTTCCCGGACTAGCAACGGGGAGCTGTTTTTT; cdr3_aa: CASSSRTSNGELFF
j_call: TRBJ1-2; clone_size: NA; d_call: NA; v_call: TRBV20-1; cdr3_nt: TGCAGTGCTAGTCGGCCAGGGGTCTATGGCTACACCTTC; cdr3_aa: CSASRPGVYGYTF
j_call: TRBJ2-3; clone_size: NA; d_call: NA; v_call: TRBV27; cdr3_nt: TGTGCCAGCAGTTTCCTAAGTGGTACGCAGTATTTT; cdr3_aa: CASSFLSGTQYF
j_call: TRBJ2-1; clone_size: NA; d_call: TRBD2; v_call: TRBV7-2; cdr3_nt: TGTGCCAGCAGCTTGGTGGGTAGCGGGAGCGATGAGCAGTTCTTC; cdr3_aa: CASSLVGSGSDEQFF
j_call: TRBJ1-4; clone_size: NA; d_call: NA; v_call: TRBV6-1; cdr3_nt: TGTGCCAGCAGTTATGCTAATGAAAAACTGTTTTTT; cdr3_aa: CASSYANEKLFF